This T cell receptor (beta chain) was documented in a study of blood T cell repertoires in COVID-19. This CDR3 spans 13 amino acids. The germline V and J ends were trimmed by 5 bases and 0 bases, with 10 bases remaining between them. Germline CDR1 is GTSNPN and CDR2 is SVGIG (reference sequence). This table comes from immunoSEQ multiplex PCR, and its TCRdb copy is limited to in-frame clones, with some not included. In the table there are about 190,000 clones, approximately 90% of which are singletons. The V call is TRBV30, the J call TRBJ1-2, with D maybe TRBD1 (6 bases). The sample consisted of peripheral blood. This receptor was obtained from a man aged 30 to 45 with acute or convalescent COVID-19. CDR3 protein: CAWVTGANYGYTF. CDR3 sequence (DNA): TGTGCCTGGGTGACAGGAGCTAACTATGGCTACACCTTC. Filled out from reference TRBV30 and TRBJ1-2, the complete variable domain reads SQTIHQWPATLVQPVGSPLSLECTVEGTSNPNLYWYRQAAGRGLQLLFYSVGIGQISSEVPQNLSASRPQDRQFILSSKKLLLSDSGFYLCAWVTGANYGYTFGSGTRLTVV.